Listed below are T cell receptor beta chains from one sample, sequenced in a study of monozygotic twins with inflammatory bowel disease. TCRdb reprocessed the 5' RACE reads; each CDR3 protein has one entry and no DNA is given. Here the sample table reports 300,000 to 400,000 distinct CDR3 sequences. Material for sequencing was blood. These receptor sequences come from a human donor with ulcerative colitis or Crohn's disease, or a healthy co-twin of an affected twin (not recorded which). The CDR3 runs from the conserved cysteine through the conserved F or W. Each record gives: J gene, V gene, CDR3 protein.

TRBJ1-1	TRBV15	CATSRGFIGDSLAEAFF
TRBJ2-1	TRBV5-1	CASSKGTGMYNEQFF
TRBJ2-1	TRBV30	CAWEVGSGGYEQFF
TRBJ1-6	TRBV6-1	CASGSQSNNSPLHF
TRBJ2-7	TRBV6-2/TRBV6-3	CAARGRENEQYF
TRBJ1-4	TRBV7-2	CASSPQGEGLFF
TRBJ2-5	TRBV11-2	CASSQTVETQYF
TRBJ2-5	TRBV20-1	CSARMNLGETQYF
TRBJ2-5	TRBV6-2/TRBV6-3	CASSSWTSQETQYF
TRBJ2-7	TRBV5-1	CASSWGQGKHYEQYF